One and the same sample provided the 18 T cell receptor beta chains below, sequenced in a study of blood T cells in healthy people across ages. A second about 7 to 11 cycle PCR used barcoded and J-beta primers. MiXCR was run by TCRdb on the 5' RACE reads, yielding one entry per CDR3 protein. The data hold approximately 600,000 distinct CDR3 sequences, with around 54% observed a single time. Sequencing was done on a sample of blood. The receptor source for this set is a man aged 55 to 70 in good health.

This chain joins TRBV9 and TRBJ2-7; D perhaps matches TRBD2 (6 bases). Germline V gives CDR1 SGDLS, CDR2 YYNGEE. The CDR3 covers 16 residues. V was clipped by 1 base and J by 0 bases, with 14 bases between them. For the CDR3, the DNA is TGTGCCAGCAGCGTAAACCGGGAGTCTAGCTCCTACGAGCAGTACTTC. Amino acids: CASSVNRESSSYEQYF.

This clonotype was recorded at least ten times. The chain is built from TRBV25-1 and TRBJ2-3, with TRBD2 matching 8 bases. The junction had 11 bases not matched to a gene; V was cut back by 8 bases and J by 1 base. The CDR3 runs 16 residues. The V gene's germline CDR1 is MGHDK and CDR2 SYGVNS. CDR3 amino acids: CASSSALAAGTDTQYF. CDR3 coding DNA: TGTGCCAGCTCCTCGGCACTAGCGGCGGGCACAGATACGCAGTATTTT. The full variable domain, with the rest looked up from reference TRBV25-1 and TRBJ2-3, is EADIYQTPRYLVIGTGKKITLECSQTMGHDKMYWYQQDPGMELHLIHYSYGVNSTEKGDLSSESTVSRIRTEHFPLTLESARPSHTSQYLCASSSALAAGTDTQYFGPGTRLTVL.

This chain connects TRBV29-1 to TRBJ2-3; maybe TRBD2 (6 bases). Trimming removed 3 bases from V and 6 bases from J, with 16 bases in between. The CDR3 has 14 residues. Germline V gives CDR1 SQVTM, CDR2 ANQGSEA. CDR3 nucleotides: TGCAGCGTTGATTCGACTGGAGGGCCGGATACGCAGTATTTT. The encoded protein is CSVDSTGGPDTQYF.

The count of this clonotype is one. The chain combines TRBV18 with TRBJ2-7; no definite D call. Germline V gene sequence: CDR1 KGHSH, CDR2 LQKENI. Between the trimmed V and J ends, which lost 3 bases and 2 bases, there was a span of 14 bases. The CDR3 is 15 amino acids. CDR3 nucleotides: TGTGCCAGCTCACCGCAGGCGACCGGCACCTACGAGCAGTACTTC. Translated: CASSPQATGTYEQYF.

The J gene is TRBJ2-3, the V gene TRBV12-5, with 10 bases matching TRBD2. Trimming removed 6 bases from V and 3 bases from J; junction bases left unmatched: 3. Germline lookup yields CDR1 LGHNT and CDR2 FRNRAP. CDR3 length: 14 residues. DNA for the CDR3: TGTGCTAGTGGGAGCGGGGGGGGGACAGATACGCAGTATTTT. It yields the protein CASGSGGGTDTQYF.

V gene TRBV12-3 or TRBV12-4 combines with J gene TRBJ2-7; D ambiguous. The J call may be incorrect, as the DNA end agrees better with TRBJ2-5. The CDR3 runs to 13 residues. The CDR3 spells CASSLSPIATQYF. The DNA for the CDR3 is TGTGCCAGCAGTTTAAGCCCCATCGCGACCCAGTACTTC.

This clonotype was observed a handful of times. This chain uses TRBV7-9 with TRBJ2-7, with a possible D match to TRBD2 (6 bases). V dropped 3 bases and J dropped 2 bases, with 14 bases sitting between them. CDR3 size: 15 residues. Germline CDR1 and CDR2: SEHNR and FQNEAQ (reference sequence). In DNA form, the CDR3 reads TGTGCCAGCAGCTTTGGGGCGGGGTCCCCCTACGAGCAGTACTTC. It is translated as CASSFGAGSPYEQYF.

The V and J genes are TRBV7-2 and TRBJ1-2; possible D gene TRBD1, 6 bases. Germline-derived CDR1 and CDR2 are SGHTA and FQGNSA. The CDR3 is made up of 15 amino acids. V was clipped by 5 bases and J by 8 bases, with 21 bases between them. The DNA of the CDR3 is TGTGCCAGCAGCGCCAGCTTGGGGGGGCTGGAAGGCTACACCTTC. Protein: CASSASLGGLEGYTF. Drawing the rest from reference TRBV7-2 and TRBJ1-2, the complete variable domain is GAGVSQSPSNKVTEKGKDVELRCDPISGHTALYWYRQSLGQGLEFLIYFQGNSAPDKSGLPSDRFSAERTGGSVSTLTIQRTQQEDSAVYLCASSASLGGLEGYTFGSGTRLTVV.

V usage is TRBV14 and J usage is TRBJ1-4; D is uncertain. Germline V CDR1 and CDR2: SGHDN, FVKESK. The V end was cut by 2 bases, the J end by 7 bases, with 8 bases between. CDR3 size: 13 residues. The DNA of the CDR3 is TGTGCCAGCAGCCAAAAATGGGGTGAAAAACTGTTTTTT. Translating gives CASSQKWGEKLFF.

As regards this clonotype: Germline is not matched at one junction end, which may reflect a read error. The chain employs TRBV5-1 and TRBJ2-7, with D maybe TRBD2 (6 bases). The germline CDR1 and CDR2 sequences are SGHRS and YFSETQ. The CDR3 sequence is 14 residues long. The CDR3 DNA sequence: TGCGCCGGCAGCTTGGTCGGGGGATTAGACGAGCAGTACTTC. Translation: CAGSLVGGLDEQYF.

V gene TRBV3-1 combines with J gene TRBJ2-5; no firm D call. The CDR3 has 14 amino acids. The germline CDR1 and CDR2 sequences are LGHDT and YNNKEL (reference sequence). With 4 bases removed from V and 6 bases from J, the gap between germline ends came to 15 bases. In DNA, the CDR3 is TGTGCCAGCAGCCCCGTAGGACCCCGACAGACCCAGTACTTC. Translating gives CASSPVGPRQTQYF.

In this sample, this clonotype turned up a few times. CDR3 in amino acids: CASSQDPPGQADYEQYF. The CDR3 DNA is TGCGCCAGCAGCCAAGACCCCCCGGGACAGGCGGACTACGAGCAGTACTTC. The chain has TRBV4-1 and TRBJ2-7; 8 nucleotides match TRBD1. V gave up 0 bases and J gave up 3 bases; unmatched junction bases: 10. CDR3 length: 17 residues. CDR1 and CDR2 (germline): MGHRA, YSYEKL.

V and J are TRBV5-6 and TRBJ2-7; D not certain. Near its end, the DNA agrees better with TRBJ2-5, so the J call may be wrong. The CDR3 is made up of 14 amino acids. Germline loops: CDR1 SGHDT, CDR2 YYEEEE. CDR3 sequence: CASSPRRWVETQYF. CDR3 in DNA: TGTGCCAGCAGCCCCCGAAGGTGGGTGGAGACCCAGTACTTC.

This clonotype was counted between two and nine times. This sequence joins TRBV9 and TRBJ2-5; tentatively, D is TRBD1 or TRBD2 (5 bases each). The length of the CDR3 is 15 residues. Germline CDR1 and CDR2: SGDLS and YYNGEE. V lost 4 bases and J 2 bases, leaving 15 bases between the germline ends. In DNA form, the CDR3 reads TGTGCCAGCAGCCGAACGGGGCGGAGACAAGAGACCCAGTACTTC. Translation: CASSRTGRRQETQYF.

J is TRBJ1-6 and V is TRBV5-1; D remains unclear. Germline loops: CDR1 SGHRS, CDR2 YFSETQ. The CDR3 totals 14 residues. With 0 bases removed from V and 10 bases from J, the gap between germline ends came to 11 bases. The CDR3 DNA is TGCGCCAGCAGCTTGGGAAACAAGGAATCACCCCTCCACTTT. This gives the protein CASSLGNKESPLHF.

J is TRBJ1-2 and V is TRBV25-1; tentative D call: TRBD1 (5 bases). This CDR3 comprises 15 residues. The germline V and J ends were trimmed by 1 base and 5 bases, with 14 bases remaining between them. Germline values: CDR1 MGHDK, CDR2 SYGVNS. Written as DNA, the CDR3 is TGTGCCAGCAGTGAATCTTCAGGGCGGGAATATGGCTACACCTTC. Translating it yields CASSESSGREYGYTF.

The sample holds a few counts of this clonotype. The CDR3 nucleotides read TGTGCCAGCAGCCAAGACACAGGGGGGGATACGCAGTATTTT. It codes for CASSQDTGGDTQYF. The rearrangement links TRBV4-2 to TRBJ2-3; the match to TRBD1 covers 8 bases. Germline CDR1 and CDR2: LGHNA and YNFKEQ. The CDR3 runs 14 residues. Trimming cost V 0 bases and J 6 bases; bases outside gene matches: 2.

Notes on this clonotype: A much larger clone lies one base from this, so it may be a read error. The chain joins TRBV12-3 or TRBV12-4 to TRBJ2-1, with no clear D. Trimming removed 8 bases from V and 10 bases from J, with 12 bases in between. This CDR3 is built from 11 residues. The CDR3 reads CASAMAGEQFF. For the CDR3, the DNA is TGTGCCAGCGCCATGGCAGGCGAGCAGTTCTTC.